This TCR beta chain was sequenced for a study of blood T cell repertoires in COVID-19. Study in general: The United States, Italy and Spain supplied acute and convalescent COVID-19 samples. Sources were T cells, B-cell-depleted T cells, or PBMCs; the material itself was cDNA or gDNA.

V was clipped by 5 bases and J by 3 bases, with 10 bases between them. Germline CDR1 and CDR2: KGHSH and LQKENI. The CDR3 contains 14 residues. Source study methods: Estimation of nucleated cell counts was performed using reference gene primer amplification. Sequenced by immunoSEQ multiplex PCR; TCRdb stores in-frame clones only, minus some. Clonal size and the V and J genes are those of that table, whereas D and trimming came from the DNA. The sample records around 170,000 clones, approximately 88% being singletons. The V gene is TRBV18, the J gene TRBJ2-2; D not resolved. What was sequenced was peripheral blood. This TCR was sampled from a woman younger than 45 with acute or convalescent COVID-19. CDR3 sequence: CASSSLPDTGELFF. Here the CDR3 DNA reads TGTGCCAGCTCATCACTCCCGGACACCGGGGAGCTGTTTTTT. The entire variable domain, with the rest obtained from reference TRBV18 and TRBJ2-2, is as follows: NAGVMQNPRHLVRRRGQEARLRCSPMKGHSHVYWYRQLPEEGLKFMVYLQKENIIDESGMPKERFSAEFPKEGPSILRIQQVVRGDSAAYFCASSSLPDTGELFFGEGSRLTVL.